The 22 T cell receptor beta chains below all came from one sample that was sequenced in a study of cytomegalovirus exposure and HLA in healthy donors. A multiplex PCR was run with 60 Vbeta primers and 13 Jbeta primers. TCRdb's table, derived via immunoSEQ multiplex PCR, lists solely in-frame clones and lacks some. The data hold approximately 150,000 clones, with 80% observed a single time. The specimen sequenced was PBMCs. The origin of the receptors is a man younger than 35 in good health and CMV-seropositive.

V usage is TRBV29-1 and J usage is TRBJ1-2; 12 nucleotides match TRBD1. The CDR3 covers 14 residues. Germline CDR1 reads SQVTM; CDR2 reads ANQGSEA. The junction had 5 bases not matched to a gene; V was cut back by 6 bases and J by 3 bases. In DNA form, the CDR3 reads TGCAGCGTGCGGGGGACAGGGGGCGACTATGGCTACACCTTC. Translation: CSVRGTGGDYGYTF. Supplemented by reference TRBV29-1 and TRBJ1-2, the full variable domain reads SAVISQKPSRDICQRGTSLTIQCQVDSQVTMMFWYRQQPGQSLTLIATANQGSEATYESGFVIDKFPISRPNLTFSTLTVSNMSPEDSSIYLCSVRGTGGDYGYTFGSGTRLTVV.

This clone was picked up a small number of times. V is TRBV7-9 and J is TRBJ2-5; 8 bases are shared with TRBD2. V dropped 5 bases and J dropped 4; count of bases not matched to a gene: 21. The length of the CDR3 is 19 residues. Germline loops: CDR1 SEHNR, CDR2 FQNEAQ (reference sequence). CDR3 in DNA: TGTGCCAGCAGCCCGCAGCGGGGGCACCTTCTTTCGAGGGCAGAGACCCAGTACTTC. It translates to CASSPQRGHLLSRAETQYF.

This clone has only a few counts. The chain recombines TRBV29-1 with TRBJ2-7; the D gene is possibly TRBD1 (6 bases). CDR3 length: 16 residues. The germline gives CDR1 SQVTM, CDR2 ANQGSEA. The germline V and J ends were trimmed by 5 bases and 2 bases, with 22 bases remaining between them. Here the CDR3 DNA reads TGCAGCGTTACTTCCCCCGACAGGCACAATCCCTACGAGCAGTACTTC. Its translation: CSVTSPDRHNPYEQYF.

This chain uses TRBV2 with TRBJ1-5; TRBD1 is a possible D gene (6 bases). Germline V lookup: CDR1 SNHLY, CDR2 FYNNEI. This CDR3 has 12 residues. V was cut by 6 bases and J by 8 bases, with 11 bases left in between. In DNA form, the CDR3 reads TGTGCCAGCAGAGTAACAGGGAAGCCCCAGCATTTT. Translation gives CASRVTGKPQHF.

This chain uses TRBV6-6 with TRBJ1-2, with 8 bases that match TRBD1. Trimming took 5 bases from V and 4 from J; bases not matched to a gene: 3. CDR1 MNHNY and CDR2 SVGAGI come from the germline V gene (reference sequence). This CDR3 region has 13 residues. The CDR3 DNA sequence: TGTGCCAGCAGTGACAGGGGTAGCTATGGCTACACCTTC. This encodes CASSDRGSYGYTF.

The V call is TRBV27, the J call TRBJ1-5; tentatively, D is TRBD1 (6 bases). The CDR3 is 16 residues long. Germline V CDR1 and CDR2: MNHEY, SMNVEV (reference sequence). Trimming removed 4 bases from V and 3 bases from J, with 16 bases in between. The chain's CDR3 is CASSSGQPYNNQPQHF. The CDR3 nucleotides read TGTGCCAGCAGTTCCGGACAGCCATATAACAATCAGCCCCAGCATTTT.

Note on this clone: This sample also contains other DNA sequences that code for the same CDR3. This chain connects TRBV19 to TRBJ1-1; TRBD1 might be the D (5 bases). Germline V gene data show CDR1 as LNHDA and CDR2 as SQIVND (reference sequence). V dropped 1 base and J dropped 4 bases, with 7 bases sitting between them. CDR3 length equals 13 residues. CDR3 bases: TGTGCCAGTAGTATAGCGGGGGGCACTGAAGCTTTCTTT. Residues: CASSIAGGTEAFF.

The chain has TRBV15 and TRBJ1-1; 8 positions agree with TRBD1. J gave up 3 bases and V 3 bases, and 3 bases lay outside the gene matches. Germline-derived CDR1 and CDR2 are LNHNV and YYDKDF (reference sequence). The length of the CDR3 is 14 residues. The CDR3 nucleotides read TGTGCCACCAGCAGGACAGGGGCGGACACTGAAGCTTTCTTT. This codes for CATSRTGADTEAFF.

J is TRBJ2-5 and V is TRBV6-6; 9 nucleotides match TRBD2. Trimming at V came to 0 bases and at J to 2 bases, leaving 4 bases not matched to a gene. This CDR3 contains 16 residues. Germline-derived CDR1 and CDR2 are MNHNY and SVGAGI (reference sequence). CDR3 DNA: TGTGCCAGCAGTTACTCGCAGCGGGGGGTACAAGAGACCCAGTACTTC. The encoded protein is CASSYSQRGVQETQYF.

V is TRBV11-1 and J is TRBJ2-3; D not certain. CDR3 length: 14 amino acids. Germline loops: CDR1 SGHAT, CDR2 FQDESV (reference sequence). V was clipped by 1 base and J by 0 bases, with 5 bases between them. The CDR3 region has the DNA TGTGCCAGCAGCTTAGATCCGAGCACAGATACGCAGTATTTT. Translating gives CASSLDPSTDTQYF.

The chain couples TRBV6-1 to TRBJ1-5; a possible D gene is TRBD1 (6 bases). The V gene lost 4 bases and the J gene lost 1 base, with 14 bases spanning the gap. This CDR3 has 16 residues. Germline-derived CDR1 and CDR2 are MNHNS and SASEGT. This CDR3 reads CASSAFIQGSNQPQHF. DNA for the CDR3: TGTGCCAGCAGTGCATTTATACAGGGAAGCAATCAGCCCCAGCATTTT.

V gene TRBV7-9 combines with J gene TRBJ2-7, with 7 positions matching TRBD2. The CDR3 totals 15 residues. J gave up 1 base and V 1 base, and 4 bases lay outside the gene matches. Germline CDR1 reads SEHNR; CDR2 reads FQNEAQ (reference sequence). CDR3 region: CASSLGSSGSYEQYF. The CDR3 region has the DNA TGTGCCAGCAGCTTAGGTTCTAGCGGATCCTACGAGCAGTACTTC. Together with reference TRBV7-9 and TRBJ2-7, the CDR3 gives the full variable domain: DTGVSQNPRHKITKRGQNVTFRCDPISEHNRLYWYRQTLGQGPEFLTYFQNEAQLEKSRLLSDRFSAERPKGSFSTLEIQRTEQGDSAMYLCASSLGSSGSYEQYFGPGTRLTVT.

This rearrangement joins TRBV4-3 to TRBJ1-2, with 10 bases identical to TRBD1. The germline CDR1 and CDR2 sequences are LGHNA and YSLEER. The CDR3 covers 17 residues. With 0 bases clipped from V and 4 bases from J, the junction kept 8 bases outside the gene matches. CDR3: CASSQDLGTGATYGYTF. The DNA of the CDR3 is TGCGCCAGCAGCCAAGATTTAGGGACAGGGGCAACCTATGGCTACACCTTC.

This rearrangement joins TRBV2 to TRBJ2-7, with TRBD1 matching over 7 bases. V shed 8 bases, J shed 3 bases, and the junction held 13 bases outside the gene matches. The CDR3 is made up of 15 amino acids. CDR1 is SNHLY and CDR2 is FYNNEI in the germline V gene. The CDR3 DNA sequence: TGTGCCAGCCAATACGGAGAGGGGGCTGGCTACGAGCAGTACTTC. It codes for CASQYGEGAGYEQYF.

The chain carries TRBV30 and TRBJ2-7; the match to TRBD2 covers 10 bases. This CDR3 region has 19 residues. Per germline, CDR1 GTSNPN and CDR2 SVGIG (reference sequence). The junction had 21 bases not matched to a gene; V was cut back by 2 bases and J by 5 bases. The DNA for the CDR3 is TGTGCCTGGAGTATATACAGGGTAGCTAGCGGGGGCTTCCCCCACGAGCAGTACTTC. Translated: CAWSIYRVASGGFPHEQYF.

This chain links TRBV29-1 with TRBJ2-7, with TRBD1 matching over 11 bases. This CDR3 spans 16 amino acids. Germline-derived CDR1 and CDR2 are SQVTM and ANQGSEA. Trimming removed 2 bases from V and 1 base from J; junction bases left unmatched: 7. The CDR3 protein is CSVESAGTGGSYEQYF. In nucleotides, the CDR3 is TGCAGCGTTGAATCAGCCGGGACAGGGGGATCCTACGAGCAGTACTTC.

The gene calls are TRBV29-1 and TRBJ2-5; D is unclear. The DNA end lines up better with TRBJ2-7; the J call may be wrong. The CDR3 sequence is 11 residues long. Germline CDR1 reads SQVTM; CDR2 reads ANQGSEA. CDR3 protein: CSVEDSAEQYF. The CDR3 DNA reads TGCAGCGTTGAAGATTCCGCCGAGCAGTACTTC.

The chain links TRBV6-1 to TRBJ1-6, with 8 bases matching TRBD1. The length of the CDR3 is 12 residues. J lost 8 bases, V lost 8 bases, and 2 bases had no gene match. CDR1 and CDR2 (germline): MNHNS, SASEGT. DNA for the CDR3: TGTGCCAGCGGACAGGGTGATTCACCCCTCCACTTT. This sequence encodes CASGQGDSPLHF.

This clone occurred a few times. This CDR3 reads CASSPIRGYGELFF. CDR3 bases: TGTGCCAGCTCACCGATCAGAGGTTACGGGGAGCTGTTTTTT. The chain recombines TRBV18 with TRBJ2-2; no firm D call. The CDR3 consists of 14 residues. The ends were cut back, 3 bases at V and 7 bases at J, with 12 bases in the middle. Germline CDR1 and CDR2: KGHSH and LQKENI.

The CDR3 protein is CASSAGRALPNEQYF. The CDR3 coding sequence is TGTGCCAGCAGCGCCGGCAGGGCCCTACCTAACGAGCAGTACTTC. The chain couples TRBV9 to TRBJ2-7, with D possibly being TRBD1 (5 bases). The germline V and J ends were trimmed by 3 bases and 5 bases, with 18 bases remaining between them. This CDR3 is 15 amino acids long. CDR1 and CDR2 from the germline V gene are SGDLS and YYNGEE.

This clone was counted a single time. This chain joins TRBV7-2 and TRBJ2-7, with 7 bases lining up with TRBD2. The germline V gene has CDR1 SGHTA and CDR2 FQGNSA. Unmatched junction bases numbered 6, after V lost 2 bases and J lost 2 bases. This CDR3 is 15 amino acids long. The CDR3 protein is CASSLSWGGTYEQYF. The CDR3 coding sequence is TGTGCCAGCAGCTTAAGTTGGGGAGGGACCTACGAGCAGTACTTC.

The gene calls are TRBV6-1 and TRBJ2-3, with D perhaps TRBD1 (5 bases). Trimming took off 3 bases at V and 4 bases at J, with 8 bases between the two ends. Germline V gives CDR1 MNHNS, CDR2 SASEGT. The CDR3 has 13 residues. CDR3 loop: CASSDWGPDTQYF. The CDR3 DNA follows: TGTGCCAGCAGTGATTGGGGCCCAGATACGCAGTATTTT.